Listed below are T cell receptor beta chains from one sample, sequenced in a study of T cell responses to AZD1222 COVID-19 vaccine. Assay: immunoSEQ multiplex PCR; the TCRdb copy retains only in-frame clones and omits some. The sample yields 79,000 or so clones, over 85% seen once. The source material was peripheral blood, sampled 28 days after the second AZD1222 dose. The receptors were sampled from an adult who received the AZD1222 COVID-19 vaccine. CDR3s include the opening cysteine and the closing phenylalanine or tryptophan. D genes are given only for firm matches. Not all rows give a size; the values are once, few, many and, for expanded clones, a class.

once	TRBJ1-4	TRBV6-5	NA	CASSFGRAYNEKLFF	TGTGCCAGCAGTTTTGGACGGGCTTATAATGAAAAACTGTTTTTT
NA	TRBJ2-5	TRBV6-5	TRBD2	CASSYVGLADPVTQYF	TGTGCCAGCAGTTACGTAGGACTAGCGGATCCGGTGACCCAGTACTTC
NA	TRBJ1-2	TRBV5-1	NA	CASSLSSGPEYGYTF	TGCGCCAGCAGCTTGTCTAGCGGTCCGGAATATGGCTACACCTTC
NA	TRBJ2-1	TRBV7-2	TRBD2	CASSLDQERAGVYNEQFF	TGTGCCAGCAGCTTAGATCAAGAGAGAGCGGGGGTCTACAATGAGCAGTTCTTC
NA	TRBJ1-1	TRBV5-6	NA	CASSSVRDTEAFF	TGTGCCAGCAGTTCAGTTCGCGACACTGAAGCTTTCTTT
once	TRBJ2-6	TRBV29-1	NA	CSAWTGGANVLTF	TGCAGCGCTTGGACCGGTGGGGCCAACGTCCTGACTTTC
NA	TRBJ2-3	TRBV5-4	NA	CASSRRASDEYTQYF	TGTGCCAGCAGCCGGCGGGCCTCAGACGAGTATACGCAGTATTTT
NA	TRBJ2-7	TRBV6-2/TRBV6-3	TRBD1	CASSRDRYEQYF	TGTGCCAGCAGCCGGGACAGATACGAGCAGTACTTC
NA	TRBJ1-2	TRBV6-6	NA	CASSILGIYGCTF	TGTGCCAGCAGCATACTGGGTATCTATGGCTGCACCTTC
NA	TRBJ2-1	TRBV5-6	TRBD1	CASSPAHRGSNEQFF	TGTGCCAGCAGCCCAGCACACAGGGGCTCCAATGAGCAGTTCTTC
NA	TRBJ1-1	TRBV7-6	NA	CASSLLGGVKDEAFF	TGTGCCAGCAGCTTACTCGGCGGGGTTAAAGATGAAGCTTTCTTT
NA	TRBJ2-7	TRBV10-1	NA	CASSDFRPYYEQYF	TGCGCCAGCAGTGATTTTCGACCTTACTACGAGCAGTACTTC
NA	TRBJ2-5	TRBV14	NA	CASSQGLSTQETQYF	TGTGCCAGCAGTCAGGGACTCTCAACCCAAGAGACCCAGTACTTC
NA	TRBJ2-1	TRBV13	TRBD2	CASSLGLAGGYNEQFF	TGTGCCAGCAGCTTAGGGCTAGCGGGGGGGTACAATGAGCAGTTCTTC
few	TRBJ1-4	TRBV6-1	TRBD1	CASSELRGQGEKLFF	TGTGCCAGCAGTGAATTGAGAGGACAGGGGGAAAAACTGTTTTTT
NA	TRBJ2-5	TRBV29-1	TRBD1	CSVDRGQETQYF	TGCAGCGTCGACAGGGGTCAAGAGACCCAGTACTTC
NA	TRBJ2-2	TRBV27	TRBD2	CASNSLAELINTGELFF	TGTGCCAGCAACAGCCTAGCGGAACTGATCAACACCGGGGAGCTGTTTTTT